These 8 T cell receptor beta chains originate from one sample sequenced in a study of blood T cell repertoires in COVID-19 (dated by TCRdb to 2020 to 2021). The method was the immunoSEQ multiplex PCR assay. In its TCRdb copy, this immuneACCESS table keeps in-frame sequences only and misses some clones. Where compared with another copy, unresolved V genes explain less than half of these, and the others have no known cause. The sample has over 100,000 clones on record, over 75% of them singletons. Roughly a tenth of the sample comes from the top ten. The source material was peripheral blood. The receptor set was obtained from a man older than 75 with acute or convalescent COVID-19.

The chain couples TRBV5-1 to TRBJ1-2; D is unresolved. V lost 4 bases, J lost 5 bases, and 15 bases lay in between. The germline CDR1 and CDR2 sequences are SGHRS and YFSETQ. The CDR3 has 14 amino acids. CDR3 coding DNA: TGCGCCAGCAGCCTGGTGCCAGGTATTTATGGCTACACCTTC. Protein: CASSLVPGIYGYTF. The full variable domain, its missing parts supplied by reference TRBV5-1 and TRBJ1-2, is KAGVTQTPRYLIKTRGQQVTLSCSPISGHRSVSWYQQTPGQGLQFLFEYFSETQRNKGNFPGRFSGRQFSNSRSEMNVSTLELGDSALYLCASSLVPGIYGYTFGSGTRLTVV.

The CDR3 loop is CASKRGASVTEAFF. CDR3 in DNA: TGTGCCAGTAAGCGGGGGGCCAGCGTCACTGAAGCTTTCTTT. The chain couples TRBV19 to TRBJ1-1, with TRBD1 as a possible D gene (6 bases). Trimming stripped 7 bases from V and 4 bases from J, with 16 bases between. CDR3 length: 14 amino acids. Germline V lookup: CDR1 LNHDA, CDR2 SQIVND (reference sequence).

The CDR3 reads CASSPDRDNQPQHF. As DNA, the CDR3 is TGTGCCAGCAGTCCCGACAGGGATAATCAGCCCCAGCATTTT. This chain uses TRBV2 with TRBJ1-5, with 7 nucleotides matching TRBD1. This CDR3 has 14 residues. CDR1 and CDR2 from the germline V gene are SNHLY and FYNNEI. J lost 4 bases, V lost 5 bases, and 5 bases had no gene match.

V usage is TRBV2 and J usage is TRBJ1-6, with D unresolved. CDR3 length: 13 amino acids. Trimming took off 7 bases at V and 9 bases at J, with 13 bases between the two ends. CDR1 and CDR2 from the germline V gene are SNHLY and FYNNEI. The CDR3 loop is CASNSQEGSPLHF. The CDR3 bases are TGTGCCAGCAATAGTCAGGAGGGTTCACCCCTCCACTTT.

The chain employs TRBV28 and TRBJ1-2; D is possibly TRBD1 (6 bases). V was clipped by 2 bases and J by 3 bases, with 19 bases between them. The CDR3 length is 17 residues. The germline V gene has CDR1 MDHEN and CDR2 SYDVKM. For the CDR3, the DNA is TGTGCCAGCAGTTTAGGTTTCGAACGGGGGGGCCACTATGGCTACACCTTC. Residues: CASSLGFERGGHYGYTF.

This clone came up a few times. The chain joins TRBV4-2 to TRBJ2-2; TRBD1 matches 11 bases. CDR1 is LGHNA and CDR2 is YNFKEQ in the germline V gene. CDR3 length: 15 residues. The ends lost 1 base at V and 6 bases at J; junction bases unmatched: 1. The CDR3 here is CASSQGTGGAGELFF. CDR3 DNA: TGTGCCAGCAGCCAAGGGACAGGGGGCGCCGGGGAGCTGTTTTTT.

This clone has only a few counts. This CDR3 reads CASMGQVMNTEAFF. For the CDR3, the DNA is TGTGCCAGCATGGGGCAGGTCATGAACACTGAAGCTTTCTTT. The chain couples TRBV28 to TRBJ1-1; possibly TRBD1 for D (5 bases). The length of the CDR3 is 14 residues. Trimming removed 7 bases at V and 0 bases at J, with 12 bases between. Germline assignment: CDR1 MDHEN and CDR2 SYDVKM.

The rearrangement uses TRBV6-4 and TRBJ2-2, with 8 bases identical to TRBD1. The germline gives CDR1 MRHNA, CDR2 SNTAGT. Trimming cost V 0 bases and J 5 bases; bases outside gene matches: 8. CDR3 size: 17 residues. CDR3 residues: CASSDSGRTGRTGELFF. CDR3 sequence (DNA): TGTGCCAGCAGTGACTCAGGTAGGACAGGGCGAACCGGGGAGCTGTTTTTT.